Included here is one TCR beta chain sequence, with context. This sample is drawn from a study of blood T cell repertoires in COVID-19. The junction had 2 bases not matched to a gene; V was cut back by 4 bases and J by 0 bases. CDR1 and CDR2 from the germline V gene are SGHDT and YYEEEE. This CDR3 is 16 amino acids long. Assay: immunoSEQ multiplex PCR; the TCRdb copy retains only in-frame clones and omits some. In the table there are some 310,000 clones, just under 90% of which are singletons. The V call is TRBV5-6, the J call TRBJ2-2; TRBD1 matches 11 bases. Sequenced input: PBMCs or T cells enriched from blood (not recorded which). The source is a woman in her 30s who had recovered from COVID-19. The CDR3 loop is CASSGTGGANTGELFF. The CDR3 DNA sequence: TGTGCCAGCAGCGGGACAGGGGGAGCGAACACCGGGGAGCTGTTTTTT. Together with reference TRBV5-6 and TRBJ2-2, the CDR3 gives the full variable domain: DAGVTQSPTHLIKTRGQQVTLRCSPKSGHDTVSWYQQALGQGPQFIFQYYEEEERQRGNFPDRFSGHQFPNYSSELNVNALLLGDSALYLCASSGTGGANTGELFFGEGSRLTVL.